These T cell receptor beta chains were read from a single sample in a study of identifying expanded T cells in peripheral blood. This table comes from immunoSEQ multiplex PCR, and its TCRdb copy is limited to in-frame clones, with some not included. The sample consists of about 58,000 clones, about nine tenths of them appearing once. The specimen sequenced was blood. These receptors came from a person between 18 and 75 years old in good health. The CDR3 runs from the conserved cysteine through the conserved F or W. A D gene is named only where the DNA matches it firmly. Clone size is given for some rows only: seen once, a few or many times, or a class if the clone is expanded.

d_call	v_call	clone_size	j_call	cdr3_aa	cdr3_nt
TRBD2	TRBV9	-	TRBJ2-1	CASSPQAGGATNEQFF	TGTGCCAGCAGCCCCCAAGCGGGAGGCGCCACCAATGAGCAGTTCTTC
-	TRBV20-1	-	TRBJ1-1	CSARSGTEAFF	TGCAGTGCTAGGTCCGGGACTGAAGCTTTCTTT
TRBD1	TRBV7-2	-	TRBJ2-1	CASSLRQGQGIEQFF	TGTGCCAGCAGCTTACGACAGGGCCAAGGGATTGAGCAGTTCTTC
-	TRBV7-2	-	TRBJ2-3	CASNHYRSGSGTQYF	TGTGCCAGCAACCACTACCGATCAGGCTCGGGTACGCAGTATTTT
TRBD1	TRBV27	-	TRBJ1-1	CASSLDRAPNTEAFF	TGTGCCAGCAGTTTGGACAGGGCGCCGAACACTGAAGCTTTCTTT
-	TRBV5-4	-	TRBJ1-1	CASSLETVNTEAFF	TGTGCCAGCAGCTTGGAGACAGTGAACACTGAAGCTTTCTTT
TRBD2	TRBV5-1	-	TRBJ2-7	CASSLASGGIEQYF	TGCGCCAGCAGCTTGGCCAGCGGGGGAATCGAGCAGTACTTC
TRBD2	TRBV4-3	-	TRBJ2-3	CASSLAGGHTDTQYF	TGCGCCAGCAGCCTAGCGGGGGGCCACACAGATACGCAGTATTTT
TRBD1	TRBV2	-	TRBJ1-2	CASSEDRDYGYTF	TGTGCCAGCAGTGAGGACAGGGACTATGGCTACACCTTC
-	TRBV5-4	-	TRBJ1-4	CASSQGTGSNEKLFF	TGTGCCAGCAGCCAAGGGACCGGTTCGAATGAAAAACTGTTTTTT
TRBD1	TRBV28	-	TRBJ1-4	CASSSSGGNEKLFF	TGTGCCAGCAGTTCGTCAGGGGGGAATGAAAAACTGTTTTTT
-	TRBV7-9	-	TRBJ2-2	CASSLPNTGELFF	TGTGCCAGCAGCTTACCGAACACCGGGGAGCTGTTTTTT
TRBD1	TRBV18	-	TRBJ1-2	CASSPDRDYGYTF	TGTGCCAGCTCACCGGACAGGGACTATGGCTACACCTTC
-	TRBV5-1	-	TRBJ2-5	CASSRSGDYETQYF	TGCGCCAGCAGCCGGAGCGGTGATTACGAGACCCAGTACTTC
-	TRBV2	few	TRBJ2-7	CASSTGPRLYEQYF	TGTGCCAGCAGTACCGGGCCTCGACTTTACGAGCAGTACTTC
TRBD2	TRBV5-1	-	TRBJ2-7	CASSASGGPVSAGPSRYEQYF	TGCGCCAGCAGCGCATCGGGGGGGCCAGTATCGGCGGGGCCCTCTCGGTACGAGCAGTACTTC
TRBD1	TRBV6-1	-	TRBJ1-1	CASSVSGTGGRLGVLTEAFF	TGTGCCAGCAGTGTCTCCGGGACAGGGGGAAGATTGGGAGTCTTAACTGAAGCTTTCTTT
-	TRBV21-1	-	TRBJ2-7	CASSKPGSSYEQYF	TGTGCCAGCAGCAAACCAGGGAGCTCCTACGAGCAGTACTTC
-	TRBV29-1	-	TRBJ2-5	CSVSVGQSQETQYF	TGCAGCGTTTCAGTTGGACAGTCACAAGAGACCCAGTACTTC
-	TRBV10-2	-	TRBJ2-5	CASSESYVLSGEETQYF	TGCGCCAGCAGTGAGTCCTATGTCCTTTCAGGGGAAGAGACCCAGTACTTC
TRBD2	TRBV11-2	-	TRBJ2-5	CASSLRLAGAIQETQYF	TGTGCCAGCAGCTTACGCCTAGCGGGGGCGATTCAAGAGACCCAGTACTTC
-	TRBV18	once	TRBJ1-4	CASSPARTNEKLFF	TGTGCCAGCTCACCAGCTAGAACTAATGAAAAACTGTTTTTT
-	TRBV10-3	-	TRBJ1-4	CAISESQVEKLFF	TGTGCCATCAGTGAGTCGCAGGTGGAAAAACTGTTTTTT
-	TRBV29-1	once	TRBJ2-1	CSVEAWGGQAEQFF	TGCAGCGTTGAGGCGTGGGGGGGGCAGGCTGAGCAGTTCTTC
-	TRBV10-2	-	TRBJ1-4	CASSEAPNVGEKLFF	TGCGCCAGCAGTGAGGCCCCTAATGTGGGCGAAAAACTGTTTTTT
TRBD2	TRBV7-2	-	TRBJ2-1	CASRGLAGGSNYNEQFF	TGTGCCAGCAGAGGACTAGCGGGGGGTTCGAACTACAATGAGCAGTTCTTC
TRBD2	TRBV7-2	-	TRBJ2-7	CASSALAGTYEQYF	TGTGCCAGCAGCGCACTAGCGGGGACCTACGAGCAGTACTTC
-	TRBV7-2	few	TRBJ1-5	CASSSRGNGGQPQHF	TGTGCCAGCAGCAGCAGGGGCAACGGGGGTCAGCCCCAGCATTTT
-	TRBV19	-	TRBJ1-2	CASSIGQWELTF	TGTGCCAGTAGTATCGGACAGTGGGAACTCACCTTC
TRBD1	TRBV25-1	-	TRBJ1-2	CASSEQDRVYGYTF	TGTGCCAGCAGTGAACAGGACAGGGTCTATGGCTACACCTTC
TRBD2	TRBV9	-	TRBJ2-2	CASSVTSGANTGELFF	TGTGCCAGCAGCGTGACTAGCGGCGCGAACACCGGGGAGCTGTTTTTT
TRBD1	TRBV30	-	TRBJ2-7	CAWSVRSGQSTYEQYF	TGTGCCTGGAGTGTAAGATCGGGACAGTCTACCTACGAGCAGTACTTC
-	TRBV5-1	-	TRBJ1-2	CASSRTDGYYGYTF	TGCGCCAGCAGCCGGACAGACGGGTATTATGGCTACACCTTC
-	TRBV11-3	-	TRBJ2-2	CASSLRAANTGELFF	TGTGCCAGCAGCTTACGGGCGGCGAACACCGGGGAGCTGTTTTTT
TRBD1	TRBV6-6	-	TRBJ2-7	CASSYGQGTYEQYF	TGTGCCAGCAGTTACGGACAGGGAACCTACGAGCAGTACTTC
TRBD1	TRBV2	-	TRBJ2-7	CASNERGGLRSYEQYF	TGTGCCAGCAACGAGCGAGGGGGCTTACGCTCCTACGAGCAGTACTTC
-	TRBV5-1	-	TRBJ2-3	CASSFTGAGGTDTQYF	TGCGCCAGCAGCTTCACTGGCGCGGGCGGCACAGATACGCAGTATTTT
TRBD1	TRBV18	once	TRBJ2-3	CASATGSDTQYF	TGTGCCAGCGCGACAGGGTCAGATACGCAGTATTTT
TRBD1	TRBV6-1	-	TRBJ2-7	CASSEGTGGVYEQYF	TGTGCCAGCAGTGAGGGGACAGGGGGTGTCTACGAGCAGTACTTC
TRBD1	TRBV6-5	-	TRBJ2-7	CASSSPRTGGYEQYF	TGTGCCAGCAGTTCACCAAGGACAGGGGGATACGAGCAGTACTTC
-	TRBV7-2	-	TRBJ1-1	CASSTHSGTRGAYTEAFF	TGTGCCAGCAGCACCCATAGTGGTACACGGGGGGCCTACACTGAAGCTTTCTTT
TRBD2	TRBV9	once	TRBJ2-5	CASSVLPSGSRETQYF	TGTGCCAGCAGCGTTCTACCAAGCGGGAGCCGCGAGACCCAGTACTTC
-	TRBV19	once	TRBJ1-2	CASSIPGLLYGYTF	TGTGCCAGTAGTATTCCCGGACTCCTCTATGGCTACACCTTC
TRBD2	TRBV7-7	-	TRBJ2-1	CASSPSGSANEQFF	TGTGCCAGCAGCCCAAGCGGGAGCGCTAATGAGCAGTTCTTC
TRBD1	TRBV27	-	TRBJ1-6	CASSLTGVPYNSPLHF	TGTGCCAGCAGTCTGACAGGGGTCCCCTATAATTCACCCCTCCACTTT
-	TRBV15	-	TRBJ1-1	CATTSGPTEAFF	TGTGCCACCACCTCAGGGCCCACTGAAGCTTTCTTT
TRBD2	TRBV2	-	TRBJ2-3	CASSPGLAGVTDTQYF	TGTGCCAGCAGTCCTGGACTAGCGGGAGTCACAGATACGCAGTATTTT
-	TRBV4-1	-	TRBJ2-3	CASSQFDRDTDTQYF	TGCGCCAGCAGCCAATTTGATAGGGACACAGATACGCAGTATTTT
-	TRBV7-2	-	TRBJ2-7	CASSLARGFYEQYF	TGTGCCAGCAGCTTAGCGCGGGGATTCTACGAGCAGTACTTC
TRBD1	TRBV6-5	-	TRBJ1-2	CASRPGTGESYGYTF	TGTGCCAGCAGACCCGGGACAGGGGAGTCCTATGGCTACACCTTC